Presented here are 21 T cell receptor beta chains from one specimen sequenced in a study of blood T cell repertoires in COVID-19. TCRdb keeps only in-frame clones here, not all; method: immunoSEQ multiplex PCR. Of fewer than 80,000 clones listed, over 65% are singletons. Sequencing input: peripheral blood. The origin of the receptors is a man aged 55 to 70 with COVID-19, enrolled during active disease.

CDR3 in amino acids: CASSQSHFYGYTF. CDR3 DNA sequence: TGCGCCAGCAGCCAAAGTCACTTTTATGGCTACACCTTC. V and J are TRBV4-1 and TRBJ1-2; D is ambiguous. CDR3 length: 13 residues. Trimming left V 2 bases short and J 5 bases short, with 9 bases between. In germline, CDR1 is MGHRA, CDR2 YSYEKL.

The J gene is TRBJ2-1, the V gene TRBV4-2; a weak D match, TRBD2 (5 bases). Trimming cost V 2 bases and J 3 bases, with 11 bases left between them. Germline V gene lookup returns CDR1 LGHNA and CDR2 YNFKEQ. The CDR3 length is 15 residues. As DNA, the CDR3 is TGTGCCAGCAGCCAATCGTCAGCGGTCTACAATGAGCAGTTCTTC. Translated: CASSQSSAVYNEQFF.

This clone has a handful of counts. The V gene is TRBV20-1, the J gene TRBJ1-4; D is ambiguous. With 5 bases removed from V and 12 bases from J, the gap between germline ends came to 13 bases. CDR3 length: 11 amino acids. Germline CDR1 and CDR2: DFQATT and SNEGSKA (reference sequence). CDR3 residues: CSAPWLEELFF. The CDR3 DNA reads TGCAGTGCTCCTTGGCTGGAGGAACTGTTTTTT.

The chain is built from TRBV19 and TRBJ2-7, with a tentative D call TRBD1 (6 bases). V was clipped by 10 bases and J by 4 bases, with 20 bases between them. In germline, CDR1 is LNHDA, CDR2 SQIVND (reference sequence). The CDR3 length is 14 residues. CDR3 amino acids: CATRARDIDYEQYF. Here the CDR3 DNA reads TGTGCCACCAGAGCCCGGGACATCGATTACGAGCAGTACTTC.

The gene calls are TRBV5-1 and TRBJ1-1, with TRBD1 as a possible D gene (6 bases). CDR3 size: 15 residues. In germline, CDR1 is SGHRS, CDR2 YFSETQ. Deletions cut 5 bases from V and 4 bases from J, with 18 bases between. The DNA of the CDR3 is TGCGCCAGCAGTTTAACAGGGATTGCGGGCACTGAAGCTTTCTTT. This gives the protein CASSLTGIAGTEAFF. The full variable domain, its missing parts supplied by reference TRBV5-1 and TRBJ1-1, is KAGVTQTPRYLIKTRGQQVTLSCSPISGHRSVSWYQQTPGQGLQFLFEYFSETQRNKGNFPGRFSGRQFSNSRSEMNVSTLELGDSALYLCASSLTGIAGTEAFFGQGTRLTVV.

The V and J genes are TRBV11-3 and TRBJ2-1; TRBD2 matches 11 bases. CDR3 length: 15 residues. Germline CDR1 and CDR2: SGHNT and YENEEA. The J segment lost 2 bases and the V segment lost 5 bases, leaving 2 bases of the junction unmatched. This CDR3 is CASSPSGGPYNEQFF. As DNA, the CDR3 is TGTGCCAGCAGCCCTAGCGGGGGGCCCTACAATGAGCAGTTCTTC.

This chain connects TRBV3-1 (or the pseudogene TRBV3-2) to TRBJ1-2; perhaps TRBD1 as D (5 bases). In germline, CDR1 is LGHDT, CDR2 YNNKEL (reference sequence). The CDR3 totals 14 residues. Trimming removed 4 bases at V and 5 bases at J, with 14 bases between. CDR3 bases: TGTGCCAGCAGCCCCCTAGGGGCTCGATATGGCTACACCTTC. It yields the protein CASSPLGARYGYTF.

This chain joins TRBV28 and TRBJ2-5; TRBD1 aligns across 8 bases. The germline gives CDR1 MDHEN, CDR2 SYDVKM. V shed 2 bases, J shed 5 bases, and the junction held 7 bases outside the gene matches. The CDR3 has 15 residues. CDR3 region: CASSLIQGARETQYF. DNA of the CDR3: TGTGCCAGCAGTTTAATTCAGGGGGCGCGGGAGACCCAGTACTTC.

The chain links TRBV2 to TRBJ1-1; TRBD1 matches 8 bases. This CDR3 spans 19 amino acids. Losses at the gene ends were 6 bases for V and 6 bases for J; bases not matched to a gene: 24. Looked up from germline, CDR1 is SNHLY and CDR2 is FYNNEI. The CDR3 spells CASSADRGRAKAKTAEAFF. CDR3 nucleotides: TGTGCCAGCAGCGCTGACAGGGGCAGGGCTAAGGCGAAAACCGCTGAAGCTTTCTTT.

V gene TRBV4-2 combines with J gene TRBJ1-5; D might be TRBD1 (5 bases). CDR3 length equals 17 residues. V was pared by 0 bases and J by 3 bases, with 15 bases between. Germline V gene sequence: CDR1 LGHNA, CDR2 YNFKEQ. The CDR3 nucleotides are TGTGCCAGCAGCCAAGAGAATCGGGGGTGGTCCAATCAGCCCCAGCATTTT. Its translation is CASSQENRGWSNQPQHF.

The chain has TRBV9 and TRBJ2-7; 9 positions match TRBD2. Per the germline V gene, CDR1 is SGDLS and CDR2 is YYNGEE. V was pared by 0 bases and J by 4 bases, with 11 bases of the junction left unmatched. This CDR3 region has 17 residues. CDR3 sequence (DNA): TGTGCCAGCAGCGTAGGGTTGCGGGAGGGCCCTCTGTACGAGCAGTACTTC. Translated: CASSVGLREGPLYEQYF.

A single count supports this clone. CDR3 region: CSASRDTQYF. CDR3 sequence (DNA): TGCAGTGCCTCGAGGGATACGCAGTATTTT. The rearrangement links TRBV20-1 to TRBJ2-3; unclear D gene. The CDR3 has 10 amino acids. Germline CDR1 is DFQATT and CDR2 is SNEGSKA (reference sequence). Trimming shortened V by 6 bases and J by 6 bases, and 7 bases separated the two germline ends.

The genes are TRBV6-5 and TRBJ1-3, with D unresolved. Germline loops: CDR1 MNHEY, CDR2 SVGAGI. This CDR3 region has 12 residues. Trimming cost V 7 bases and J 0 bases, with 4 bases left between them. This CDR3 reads CASTISGNTIYF. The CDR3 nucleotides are TGTGCCAGCACCATCTCTGGAAACACCATATATTTT.

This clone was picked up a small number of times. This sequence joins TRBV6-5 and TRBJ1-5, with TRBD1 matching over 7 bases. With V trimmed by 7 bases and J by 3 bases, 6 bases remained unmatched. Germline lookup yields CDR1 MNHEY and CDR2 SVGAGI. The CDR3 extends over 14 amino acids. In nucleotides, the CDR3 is TGTGCCAGCACCCGAGGGGGCTCCAATCAGCCCCAGCATTTT. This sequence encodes CASTRGGSNQPQHF.

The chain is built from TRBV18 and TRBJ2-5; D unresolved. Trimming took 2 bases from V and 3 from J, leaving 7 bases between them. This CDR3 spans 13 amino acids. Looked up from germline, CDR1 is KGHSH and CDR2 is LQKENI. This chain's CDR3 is CASSPYQEETQYF. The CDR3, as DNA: TGTGCCAGCTCACCATACCAGGAAGAGACCCAGTACTTC.

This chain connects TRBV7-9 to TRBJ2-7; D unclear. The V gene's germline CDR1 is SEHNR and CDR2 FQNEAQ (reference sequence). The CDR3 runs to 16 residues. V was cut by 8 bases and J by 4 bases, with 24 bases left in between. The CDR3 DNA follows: TGTGCCAGCCGCCCGCAGCAGGCCCGTTCCCAGTACGAGCAGTACTTC. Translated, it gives CASRPQQARSQYEQYF.

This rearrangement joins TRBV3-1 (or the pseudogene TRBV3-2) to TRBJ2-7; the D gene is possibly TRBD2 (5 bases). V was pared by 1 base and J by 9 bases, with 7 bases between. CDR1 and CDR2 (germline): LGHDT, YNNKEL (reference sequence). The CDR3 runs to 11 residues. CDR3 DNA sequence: TGTGCCAGCAGCCAAGGCGGAGGGCAGTACTTC. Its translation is CASSQGGGQYF.

CDR3 sequence (DNA): TGTGCCAGCAGAGCCGGGACAGGGAGGGCCGAGCAGTACTTC. Protein: CASRAGTGRAEQYF. This chain links TRBV6-5 with TRBJ2-7; 9 positions agree with TRBD1. The germline gives CDR1 MNHEY, CDR2 SVGAGI. The CDR3 totals 14 residues. Unmatched junction bases numbered 9, after V lost 6 bases and J lost 6 bases.

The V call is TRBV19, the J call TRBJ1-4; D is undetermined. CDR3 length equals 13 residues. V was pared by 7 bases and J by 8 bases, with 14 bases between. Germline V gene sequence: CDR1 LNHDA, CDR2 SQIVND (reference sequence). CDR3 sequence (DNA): TGTGCCAGTAAGAGACGGGAGGACGAAAAACTGTTTTTT. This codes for CASKRREDEKLFF.

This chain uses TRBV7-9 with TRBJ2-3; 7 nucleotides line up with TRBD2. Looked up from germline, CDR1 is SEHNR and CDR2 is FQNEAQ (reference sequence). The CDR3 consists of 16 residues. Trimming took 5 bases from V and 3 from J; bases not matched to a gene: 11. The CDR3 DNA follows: TGTGCCAGCAGCAGGTACCGGGAGGTTCGGACAGATACGCAGTATTTT. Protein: CASSRYREVRTDTQYF.

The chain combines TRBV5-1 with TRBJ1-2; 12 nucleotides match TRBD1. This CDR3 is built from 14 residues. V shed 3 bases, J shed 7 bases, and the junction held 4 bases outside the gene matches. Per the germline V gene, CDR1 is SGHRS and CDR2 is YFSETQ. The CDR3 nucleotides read TGCGCCAGCAGCTGGGACAGGGGGCAAACTGGCTACACCTTC. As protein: CASSWDRGQTGYTF. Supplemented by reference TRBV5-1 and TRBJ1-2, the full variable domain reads KAGVTQTPRYLIKTRGQQVTLSCSPISGHRSVSWYQQTPGQGLQFLFEYFSETQRNKGNFPGRFSGRQFSNSRSEMNVSTLELGDSALYLCASSWDRGQTGYTFGSGTRLTVV.